Following are 14 T cell receptor beta chains from one sample sequenced in a study of cytomegalovirus exposure and HLA in healthy donors. The PCR ran on 60 Vbeta and 13 Jbeta primers. Only in-frame clones appear in the TCRdb table, and some are missing; sequencing was by immunoSEQ multiplex PCR. The data show some 55,000 clones, and the top ten clones hold 9.5% to 15%. The material sequenced was PBMCs. The receptors here all came from a man between 18 and 35 years old in good health and CMV-seropositive.

The V and J genes are TRBV6-1 and TRBJ2-5; 10 bases map to TRBD2. This CDR3 comprises 17 residues. Germline lookup yields CDR1 MNHNS and CDR2 SASEGT. Germline trimming cut 3 bases from V and 0 bases from J; bases unmatched to any gene: 7. The CDR3 bases are TGTGCCAGCAGTGAGGAACTAGCGGGACCGTACCAAGAGACCCAGTACTTC. Translating it yields CASSEELAGPYQETQYF.

The chain uses TRBV28 and TRBJ1-1; TRBD1 matches 8 bases. Losses at the gene ends were 3 bases for V and 11 bases for J; bases not matched to a gene: 5. CDR3 length: 12 residues. Germline lookup yields CDR1 MDHEN and CDR2 SYDVKM. The CDR3 DNA reads TGTGCCAGCAGTTTCCAGGGGGCGACGGCTTTCTTT. This gives the protein CASSFQGATAFF.

As DNA, the CDR3 is TGTGCCTGGACCGGACAGGGATGGTCTGGCTACACCTTC. This encodes CAWTGQGWSGYTF. V and J are TRBV30 and TRBJ1-2; 8 bases align to TRBD1. V trimming: 4 bases; J trimming: 7 bases; junction bases outside the gene matches: 8. The CDR3 consists of 13 residues. Germline lookup yields CDR1 GTSNPN and CDR2 SVGIG (reference sequence). The full variable domain, in which reference TRBV30 and TRBJ1-2 provide the parts outside the CDR3, is SQTIHQWPATLVQPVGSPLSLECTVEGTSNPNLYWYRQAAGRGLQLLFYSVGIGQISSEVPQNLSASRPQDRQFILSSKKLLLSDSGFYLCAWTGQGWSGYTFGSGTRLTVV.

The genes are TRBV6-4 and TRBJ2-1, with 11 bases aligning to TRBD2. This CDR3 has 18 amino acids. In germline, CDR1 is MRHNA, CDR2 SNTAGT. With 5 bases clipped from V and 3 bases from J, the junction kept 12 bases outside the gene matches. CDR3 sequence: CASSHRRTSGLGYNEQFF. CDR3 DNA sequence: TGTGCCAGCAGTCATCGGAGGACTAGCGGGTTGGGCTACAATGAGCAGTTCTTC.

The V and J genes are TRBV28 and TRBJ1-1, with D possibly being TRBD1 (6 bases). Germline CDR1 reads MDHEN; CDR2 reads SYDVKM. Trimming stripped 8 bases from V and 4 bases from J, with 17 bases between. The CDR3 consists of 14 residues. The DNA of the CDR3 is TGTGCCAGCGGGGGCGGGGGAGTGGGCACTGAAGCTTTCTTT. Protein: CASGGGGVGTEAFF.

CDR3 residues: CAWSVLGTEQETQYF. DNA of the CDR3: TGTGCCTGGAGTGTACTAGGGACAGAACAAGAGACCCAGTACTTC. The rearrangement joins TRBV30 to TRBJ2-5; 7 bases are shared with TRBD1. The V and J ends lost 0 bases and 2 bases, in that order; junction bases with no gene match: 6. The CDR3 length is 15 residues. Germline loops: CDR1 GTSNPN, CDR2 SVGIG (reference sequence).

The V and J genes are TRBV29-1 and TRBJ1-1; weak D call: TRBD1 (5 bases). Per germline, CDR1 SQVTM and CDR2 ANQGSEA. Deletions cut 0 bases from V and 5 bases from J, with 13 bases between. CDR3 length: 14 amino acids. CDR3 nucleotide sequence: TGCAGCGTTGAAGAGTGGCAGGGAGGGACTGAAGCTTTCTTT. Amino acid sequence: CSVEEWQGGTEAFF.

The chain has TRBV7-9 and TRBJ2-5; TRBD2 matches 11 bases. There are 18 residues in the CDR3. CDR1 and CDR2 from the germline V gene are SEHNR and FQNEAQ (reference sequence). The V gene end was trimmed by 1 base and the J gene end by 2 bases; junction bases not matched to a gene: 9. CDR3 coding DNA: TGTGCCAGCAGCTTAGAAAAGAGACTAGCGGGGCATCAAGAGACCCAGTACTTC. Translating it yields CASSLEKRLAGHQETQYF.

As for this clone: Sequence at one end of the junction differs from germline and may be a read error. The gene calls are TRBV7-7 and TRBJ1-3, with D possibly TRBD1 on 5 matching bases. This CDR3 has 15 residues. From germline, CDR1 is SSHAT and CDR2 FNYEAQ (reference sequence). This CDR3 is CASSLDYGHGNTIYF. CDR3 coding DNA: TGTGCTAGCAGCTTAGATTATGGACACGGAAACACCATATATTTT.

J is TRBJ1-5 and V is TRBV11-2; the match to TRBD1 covers 10 bases. The V segment lost 5 bases and the J segment 2 bases; nucleotides outside the gene matches: 3. The CDR3 extends over 15 amino acids. Germline V lookup: CDR1 SGHAT, CDR2 FQNNGV. The DNA of the CDR3 is TGTGCCAGCAGCCATGGGACAGGGGGCAATCAGCCCCAGCATTTT. It encodes CASSHGTGGNQPQHF. The full variable domain, completed using reference TRBV11-2 and TRBJ1-5, is EAGVAQSPRYKIIEKRQSVAFWCNPISGHATLYWYQQILGQGPKLLIQFQNNGVVDDSQLPKDRFSAERLKGVDSTLKIQPAKLEDSAVYLCASSHGTGGNQPQHFGDGTRLSIL.

This rearrangement joins TRBV30 to TRBJ2-7; no clear D gene. Deletions cut 5 bases from V and 4 bases from J, with 15 bases between. This CDR3 has 13 amino acids. The germline CDR1 and CDR2 sequences are GTSNPN and SVGIG (reference sequence). This chain's CDR3 is CAWRSSGIYEQYF. The CDR3 DNA follows: TGTGCCTGGCGAAGCTCAGGAATTTACGAGCAGTACTTC.

The chain links TRBV6-6 to TRBJ2-4, with TRBD2 identical over 8 bases. V was clipped by 7 bases and J by 0 bases; unmatched bases: 8. CDR1 and CDR2 (germline): MNHNY, SVGAGI (reference sequence). The length of the CDR3 is 16 residues. The CDR3 region is CASMRVAGLAKNIQYF. The CDR3 bases are TGTGCCAGCATGCGGGTAGCGGGACTAGCCAAAAACATTCAGTACTTC.

V is TRBV5-1 and J is TRBJ2-2; TRBD2 matches 8 bases. The V gene end was trimmed by 1 base and the J gene end by 7 bases; junction bases not matched to a gene: 6. The CDR3 runs 15 residues. Per germline, CDR1 SGHRS and CDR2 YFSETQ. In DNA, the CDR3 is TGCGCCAGCAGCTTGCCCGGACTAGCCGGCGGGGAGCTGTTTTTT. Its protein is CASSLPGLAGGELFF.

The V call is TRBV14, the J call TRBJ2-5; D perhaps matches TRBD1 (7 bases). Germline values: CDR1 SGHDN, CDR2 FVKESK. V dropped 1 base and J dropped 4 bases, with 13 bases sitting between them. This CDR3 spans 15 amino acids. The CDR3 DNA follows: TGTGCCAGCAGCCAAGGACAGGGAGGCGTAGAGACCCAGTACTTC. Translation gives CASSQGQGGVETQYF.